The 24 T cell receptor beta chains in this list originate from one sample, sequenced in a study of T cell responses to AZD1222 COVID-19 vaccine. Libraries were prepared by immunoSEQ multiplex PCR; TCRdb keeps only in-frame clonotypes and omits some of them. The data contain around 200,000 clones, 94% of them singletons. The source was peripheral blood, collected 28 days after the second AZD1222 dose. Receptors were obtained from an adult who received the AZD1222 COVID-19 vaccine.

The chain recombines TRBV28 with TRBJ1-1; 9 bases map to TRBD1. Per the germline V gene, CDR1 is MDHEN and CDR2 is SYDVKM. The CDR3 has 15 amino acids. V shed 6 bases, J shed 6 bases, and the junction held 11 bases outside the gene matches. CDR3: CASRIPGQGLAEAFF. The CDR3 DNA reads as TGTGCCAGCAGAATTCCGGGACAGGGTCTTGCTGAAGCTTTCTTT. Using reference TRBV28 and TRBJ1-1 for the parts outside the CDR3, the full variable domain is DVKVTQSSRYLVKRTGEKVFLECVQDMDHENMFWYRQDPGLGLRLIYFSYDVKMKEKGDIPEGYSVSREKKERFSLILESASTNQTSMYLCASRIPGQGLAEAFFGQGTRLTVV.

The chain recombines TRBV7-8 with TRBJ1-4; 7 nucleotides match TRBD1. Trimming removed 0 bases from V and 5 bases from J; junction bases left unmatched: 9. This CDR3 is built from 17 residues. The germline CDR1 and CDR2 sequences are SGHVS and FQNEAQ. As DNA, the CDR3 is TGTGCCAGCAGCTTAGCGAGAGTAGGGGGCATAAATGAAAAACTGTTTTTT. It yields the protein CASSLARVGGINEKLFF. Full variable domain (missing parts from reference TRBV7-8 and TRBJ1-4): GAGVSQSPRYKVAKRGQDVALRCDPISGHVSLFWYQQALGQGPEFLTYFQNEAQLDKSGLPSDRFFAERPEGSVSTLKIQRTQQEDSAVYLCASSLARVGGINEKLFFGSGTQLSVL.

The chain links TRBV5-4 to TRBJ1-2; 11 bases are shared with TRBD1. Germline CDR1 reads SGHNT; CDR2 reads YYREEE (reference sequence). The length of the CDR3 is 17 residues. The junction had 12 bases not matched to a gene; V was cut back by 4 bases and J by 4 bases. CDR3 coding DNA: TGTGCCAGCAGCAAGTGGACAGGGGGCGTACCCGCCTATGGCTACACCTTC. As protein: CASSKWTGGVPAYGYTF.

The V and J genes are TRBV7-3 and TRBJ1-2; unclear D gene. Trimming removed 6 bases at V and 7 bases at J, with 12 bases between. Germline CDR1 and CDR2: SGHTA and FQGTGA. The CDR3 runs to 12 residues. CDR3 coding DNA: TGTGCCAGCAGTCCACAGCGAGCTGGCTACACCTTC. This sequence encodes CASSPQRAGYTF.

This clone was picked up a small number of times. This chain uses TRBV10-1 with TRBJ2-2; the D gene is possibly TRBD2 (6 bases). The germline V gene encodes CDR1 WNHNN and CDR2 SYGVQD (reference sequence). The CDR3 runs to 16 residues. Trimming pared 1 base from V and 1 base from J, leaving 10 bases between. The CDR3: CASSEFVSGNTGELFF. In nucleotides, the CDR3 is TGCGCCAGCAGTGAGTTTGTTAGCGGGAACACCGGGGAGCTGTTTTTT.

The chain recombines TRBV6-5 with TRBJ2-2; D uncertain. V shed 6 bases and J shed 6 bases, with 8 bases lying between them. Germline loops: CDR1 MNHEY, CDR2 SVGAGI. The CDR3 length is 12 residues. Written as DNA, the CDR3 is TGTGCCAGCAGGGCGAATGCCGGGGAGCTGTTTTTT. As protein: CASRANAGELFF.

The chain recombines TRBV9 with TRBJ2-3; the D gene is possibly TRBD2 (6 bases). CDR1 SGDLS and CDR2 YYNGEE come from the germline V gene. V was pared by 9 bases and J by 3 bases, with 20 bases between. The length of the CDR3 is 15 residues. CDR3 sequence (DNA): TGTGCCACAACCAAAACGGGGGTCCGGACAGATACGCAGTATTTT. Translation gives CATTKTGVRTDTQYF.

This clone was seen a single time. The chain couples TRBV29-1 to TRBJ2-1; 9 bases match TRBD1. The CDR3 covers 15 residues. Trimming cost V 7 bases and J 2 bases; bases outside gene matches: 9. CDR1 is SQVTM and CDR2 is ANQGSEA in the germline V gene. The chain's CDR3 is CSATSDRGTYNEQFF. DNA for the CDR3: TGCAGCGCTACTTCGGACAGGGGAACCTACAATGAGCAGTTCTTC.

The rearrangement joins TRBV11-2 to TRBJ2-7; D not resolved. The V end lost 1 base, the J end lost 0 bases, and 13 bases lay between the germline ends. This CDR3 comprises 16 residues. Germline CDR1 SGHAT, CDR2 FQNNGV. The CDR3 nucleotides are TGTGCCAGCAGCTTAGCCGGCGGAACTGGCTCCTACGAGCAGTACTTC. It yields the protein CASSLAGGTGSYEQYF.

The rearrangement joins TRBV27 to TRBJ1-1, with D tentatively TRBD1 (5 bases). The CDR3 consists of 14 residues. V was trimmed by 1 base and J by 1 base, leaving 7 bases between them. Germline CDR1 MNHEY, CDR2 SMNVEV (reference sequence). For the CDR3, the DNA is TGTGCCAGCAGTTTATTAGGGGAGAACACTGAAGCTTTCTTT. The encoded protein is CASSLLGENTEAFF.

The rearrangement uses TRBV27 and TRBJ2-2; no definite D call. The V gene's germline CDR1 is MNHEY and CDR2 SMNVEV (reference sequence). Trimming left V 2 bases short and J 1 base short, with 11 bases between. The CDR3 is 16 amino acids. CDR3 sequence (DNA): TGTGCCAGCAGTTTAAGGGCAGGCAAGAACACCGGGGAGCTGTTTTTT. Translation gives CASSLRAGKNTGELFF.

The gene calls are TRBV11-2 and TRBJ2-7; maybe TRBD1 (6 bases). Trimming stripped 2 bases from V and 3 bases from J, with 14 bases between. This CDR3 comprises 15 residues. CDR1 SGHAT and CDR2 FQNNGV come from the germline V gene. CDR3 bases: TGTGCCAGCAGCTTAAGCGCAGGGGATAGCTACGAGCAGTACTTC. Amino acids: CASSLSAGDSYEQYF.

V is TRBV19 and J is TRBJ1-3; D gene ambiguous. CDR1 is LNHDA, CDR2 SQIVND, per germline (reference sequence). V was cut by 2 bases and J by 2 bases, with 13 bases left in between. The CDR3 has 16 amino acids. CDR3 sequence: CASSISPKSAGNTIYF. Written as DNA, the CDR3 is TGTGCCAGTAGTATATCCCCTAAGTCGGCTGGAAACACCATATATTTT.

The chain's CDR3 is CASSLVGPGIQPQHF. The CDR3 region has the DNA TGTGCCAGCAGCTTAGTAGGACCAGGGATACAGCCCCAGCATTTT. This chain connects TRBV7-2 to TRBJ1-5, with D possibly TRBD1 on 5 matching bases. This CDR3 contains 15 residues. The germline V gene encodes CDR1 SGHTA and CDR2 FQGNSA. V was pared by 1 base and J by 7 bases, with 14 bases between.

This chain uses TRBV4-1 with TRBJ2-3; the match to TRBD2 covers 14 bases. Germline V gene sequence: CDR1 MGHRA, CDR2 YSYEKL. This CDR3 comprises 19 residues. V was pared by 4 bases and J by 4 bases, with 13 bases of the junction left unmatched. CDR3: CASSRGLAGGRDLADTQYF. For the CDR3, the DNA is TGCGCCAGCAGCCGAGGACTAGCGGGGGGCCGGGATCTCGCAGATACGCAGTATTTT.

The chain employs TRBV6-5 and TRBJ1-6; no firm D call. Germline assignment: CDR1 MNHEY and CDR2 SVGAGI. Trimming pared 2 bases from V and 9 bases from J, leaving 14 bases between. This CDR3 spans 15 amino acids. CDR3 nucleotide sequence: TGTGCCAGCAGTTACCAGGAGACGGTATCTTCACCCCTCCACTTT. It translates to CASSYQETVSSPLHF.

The chain combines TRBV28 with TRBJ1-5; D possibly corresponds to TRBD1 (6 bases). Germline V CDR1 and CDR2: MDHEN, SYDVKM. This CDR3 spans 15 amino acids. The germline V and J ends were trimmed by 4 bases and 15 bases, with 25 bases remaining between them. The CDR3 DNA follows: TGTGCCAGCAGTTCAACGAAAACAGGGCACGGGCAGACGCATTTT. Residues: CASSSTKTGHGQTHF.

The J gene is TRBJ2-1, the V gene TRBV19, with D unresolved. The CDR3 loop spans 13 amino acids. The ends were cut back, 6 bases at V and 6 bases at J, with 12 bases in the middle. CDR1 and CDR2 from the germline V gene are LNHDA and SQIVND (reference sequence). The CDR3 sequence: CASRSQPVNEQFF. The CDR3 nucleotides are TGTGCCAGTAGGAGTCAGCCGGTCAATGAGCAGTTCTTC.

The chain joins TRBV27 to TRBJ1-6; D possibly corresponds to TRBD1 (6 bases). The germline V gene has CDR1 MNHEY and CDR2 SMNVEV (reference sequence). This CDR3 spans 19 amino acids. V lost 6 bases, J lost 0 bases, and 21 bases lay in between. The CDR3 loop reads CASRANRVWGSSYNSPLHF. In DNA, the CDR3 is TGTGCCAGCAGAGCAAACAGGGTTTGGGGAAGCTCCTATAATTCACCCCTCCACTTT.

The chain combines TRBV6-5 with TRBJ2-7; D could derive from TRBD1 or TRBD2 (5 bases each). The CDR3 sequence is 13 residues long. From germline, CDR1 is MNHEY and CDR2 SVGAGI. The V end lost 10 bases, the J end lost 2 bases, and 15 bases lay between the germline ends. The CDR3 reads CATWERDPYEQYF. The CDR3 DNA reads as TGTGCCACCTGGGAGAGGGACCCCTACGAGCAGTACTTC.

V usage is TRBV11-2 and J usage is TRBJ1-1; D not resolved. The CDR3 spans 13 residues. Trimming stripped 3 bases from V and 1 base from J, with 6 bases between. CDR1 and CDR2 from the germline V gene are SGHAT and FQNNGV. In nucleotides, the CDR3 is TGTGCCAGCAGCTTTAGCCCGAACACTGAAGCTTTCTTT. Translating it yields CASSFSPNTEAFF.

This chain's CDR3 is CASSLSRGRRYNEQFF. Here the CDR3 DNA reads TGTGCCAGCAGTTTAAGCCGGGGGCGTCGATACAATGAGCAGTTCTTC. The J gene is TRBJ2-1, the V gene TRBV27, with D possibly being TRBD1 or TRBD2 (6 bases each). The CDR3 totals 16 residues. Deletions cut 2 bases from V and 4 bases from J, with 15 bases between. Germline V CDR1 and CDR2: MNHEY, SMNVEV (reference sequence).

This chain uses TRBV5-1 with TRBJ2-2, with a weak D call TRBD2 (5 bases). The CDR3 extends over 15 amino acids. The V end was cut by 0 bases, the J end by 0 bases, with 6 bases between. Germline loops: CDR1 SGHRS, CDR2 YFSETQ. DNA of the CDR3: TGCGCCAGCAGCTTGGCGGGAACGAACACCGGGGAGCTGTTTTTT. This gives the protein CASSLAGTNTGELFF.

The chain employs TRBV7-8 and TRBJ1-1; tentative D call: TRBD1 (5 bases). Trimming removed 0 bases at V and 2 bases at J, with 10 bases between. Germline CDR1 and CDR2: SGHVS and FQNEAQ. This CDR3 spans 15 amino acids. CDR3 DNA sequence: TGTGCCAGCAGCTTAGCAATGGGGGGTAACACTGAAGCTTTCTTT. Its protein is CASSLAMGGNTEAFF.